This T cell receptor (beta chain) comes out of a study of CD8 T cells in ankylosing spondylitis. The sample holds many counts of this clonotype. No antigen is known for it. CDR1 and CDR2 (germline): SQVTM, ANQGSEA. Deletions cut 4 bases from V and 9 bases from J, with 22 bases between. This CDR3 is built from 15 residues. TCRdb ran MiXCR on the 5' RACE reads and lists one entry per CDR3 protein. The table has about 220,000 distinct CDR3 sequences, approximately 24% seen once. Findings of the study overall: There were earlier reports of some motif variants in reactive arthritis synovial fluid and blood. Roughly eight highly homologous variants made up a TCR beta motif that seemed to typify ankylosing spondylitis blood. Matched synovial fluid from ankylosing spondylitis patients was reported to be enriched for disease-linked clones.

V and J are TRBV29-1 and TRBJ2-1, with TRBD1 as a possible D gene (5 bases). The receptor comes from a male donor with ankylosing spondylitis or in good health (not recorded which). The material sequenced was blood, either unsorted or a sorted T cell fraction (not recorded which). In DNA, the CDR3 is TGCAGCGTTGTGGTCGTCACGCAGGGTAGGGGTGAGCAGTTCTTC. It codes for CSVVVVTQGRGEQFF.